This T cell receptor beta chain was sequenced in a study of beta chain features in type 1 diabetes. TCRB transcripts that were expressed got sequenced, as all of the isolated RNA had been reverse transcribed. Profiled with immunoSEQ multiplex PCR; TCRdb holds only in-frame clones, not every one. The sample yields roughly 150,000 clones, over 6% seen once. This clone appeared a few times. Antigen unknown. Whole-study findings and limits: Significant though moderate, a shortening of TCRB CDR3s appeared in all four CD4+ subsets of Type 1 diabetes patients.

With V trimmed by 5 bases and J by 4 bases, 4 bases remained unmatched. Germline V gene sequence: CDR1 LNHDA, CDR2 SQIVND (reference sequence). The CDR3 sequence is 15 residues long. This clonotype was sampled from a man younger than 35 with type 1 diabetes. Sequenced input: central memory CD4+ T cells from blood. The V call is TRBV19, the J call TRBJ2-1, with TRBD2 matching 11 bases. The CDR3 DNA is TGTGCCAGTAGTGTGACTAGCGGGGCGTACAATGAGCAGTTCTTC. Translation: CASSVTSGAYNEQFF.